These 19 T cell receptor beta chains originate from one sample sequenced in a study of lung T cells in sarcoidosis with Löfgren's syndrome. MiXCR, applied by TCRdb to the reads, yields one record per CDR3 protein. Seen here are fewer than 80,000 distinct CDR3 sequences, roughly 20% observed once, and the top ten hold less than 2.5%. Sequencing was performed on CD4+ T cells from PBMCs. The receptor source for this set is a human donor with sarcoidosis (Löfgren's syndrome or another form), or a control subject (not recorded which).

This clonotype was picked up many times. V usage is TRBV6-1 and J usage is TRBJ1-1; unclear D gene. CDR3 length: 15 amino acids. The germline gives CDR1 MNHNS, CDR2 SASEGT. The V end was cut by 5 bases, the J end by 8 bases, with 21 bases between. The CDR3 DNA follows: TGTGCCAGCAGTTCCACCTCTGTTCCCCAGAAAGAAGCTTTCTTT. Its protein is CASSSTSVPQKEAFF.

This clonotype was detected many times. This chain connects TRBV12-3 or TRBV12-4 to TRBJ1-1; TRBD1 might be the D (5 bases). Trimming pared 7 bases from V and 10 bases from J, leaving 22 bases between. The CDR3 loop spans 14 amino acids. The CDR3 spells CASTQREGIGGAFF. The CDR3 region has the DNA TGTGCCAGCACCCAACGAGAGGGGATTGGAGGAGCTTTCTTT.

This clonotype was picked up a small number of times. The V gene is TRBV19, the J gene TRBJ1-5, with 11 bases identical to TRBD1. CDR1 LNHDA and CDR2 SQIVND come from the germline V gene (reference sequence). V gave up 4 bases and J gave up 7 bases; unmatched junction bases: 6. The CDR3 covers 15 residues. The CDR3: CASSTTGQGAQPQHF. CDR3 nucleotides: TGTGCCAGTAGTACCACCGGACAGGGGGCACAGCCCCAGCATTTT.

In its sample, this clonotype ranks as medium-sized (0.01 to 0.1%). The chain combines TRBV20-1 with TRBJ2-1; 8 nucleotides line up with TRBD1. This CDR3 is built from 13 residues. Trimming at V came to 0 bases and at J to 11 bases, leaving 6 bases not matched to a gene. The germline V gene has CDR1 DFQATT and CDR2 SNEGSKA (reference sequence). The CDR3 nucleotides are TGCAGTGCTAGAGATCTTGACAGGGGAAAGCAGTTCTTC. Translated: CSARDLDRGKQFF.

This clonotype was counted many times. The genes are TRBV5-4 and TRBJ2-1, with 9 bases fitting TRBD2. V lost 8 bases and J lost 0; bases outside the gene matches: 6. Germline CDR1 and CDR2: SGHNT and YYREEE (reference sequence). The CDR3 has 15 residues. The CDR3 loop is CASTPSGDSYNEQFF. CDR3 nucleotide sequence: TGTGCCAGTACCCCTAGCGGGGACTCCTACAATGAGCAGTTCTTC.

The chain is built from TRBV19 and TRBJ2-2, with 9 positions matching TRBD1. J gave up 6 bases and V 5 bases, and 13 bases lay outside the gene matches. The CDR3 contains 17 residues. The germline V gene has CDR1 LNHDA and CDR2 SQIVND (reference sequence). The CDR3: CASSANGRDRDPGELFF. The DNA of the CDR3 is TGTGCCAGTAGTGCAAACGGCCGGGACAGGGATCCCGGGGAGCTGTTTTTT.

This clonotype has a count of ten or more. J is TRBJ1-2 and V is TRBV27, with unresolved D. V was trimmed by 6 bases and J by 0 bases, leaving 17 bases between them. The length of the CDR3 is 16 residues. The V gene's germline CDR1 is MNHEY and CDR2 SMNVEV (reference sequence). Here the CDR3 reads CASSPVWSGANYGYTF. The CDR3 DNA reads TGTGCCAGCAGCCCTGTCTGGTCCGGAGCTAACTATGGCTACACCTTC.

The V call is TRBV20-1, the J call TRBJ2-7; D is possibly TRBD1 (6 bases). This CDR3 has 13 amino acids. Germline V CDR1 and CDR2: DFQATT, SNEGSKA (reference sequence). CDR3 protein: CSARGGVGYEQYV. CDR3 DNA sequence: TGCAGTGCCAGAGGGGGAGTGGGATACGAGCAGTACGTC.

This clonotype was observed a few times. The chain has TRBV30 and TRBJ1-2, with D unclear. This CDR3 has 14 residues. Germline V gene sequence: CDR1 GTSNPN, CDR2 SVGIG (reference sequence). V shed 2 bases and J shed 11 bases, with 21 bases lying between them. As DNA, the CDR3 is TGTGCCTGGAGTCCCCCCGATTACCGCGGAAGGTACACCTTC. Translation: CAWSPPDYRGRYTF.

On this clonotype itself: This may come from a read error, since a much larger clone is one base off. This chain links TRBV28 with TRBJ2-2; 10 bases match TRBD2. This CDR3 contains 18 residues. Germline V lookup: CDR1 MDHEN, CDR2 SYDVKM. The CDR3 reads CASSLWTSGPSNTGELSF. The CDR3, as DNA: TGTGCCAGCAGTTTGTGGACTAGCGGTCCCTCGAACACCGGGGAGCTGTCTTTT.

The CDR3 region is CASRKTGTSGIKQYF. Written as DNA, the CDR3 is TGTGCCAGCAGGAAGACCGGGACTAGCGGGATCAAGCAGTACTTC. The chain employs TRBV14 and TRBJ2-7, with 13 bases lining up with TRBD2. Looked up from germline, CDR1 is SGHDN and CDR2 is FVKESK. The CDR3 consists of 15 residues. Trimming at V came to 6 bases and at J to 8 bases, leaving 10 bases not matched to a gene.

This clonotype was detected many times. This chain links TRBV20-1 with TRBJ2-5, with 13 bases identical to TRBD2. J gave up 0 bases and V 1 base, and 11 bases lay outside the gene matches. Looked up from germline, CDR1 is DFQATT and CDR2 is SNEGSKA (reference sequence). The CDR3 is made up of 19 amino acids. The chain's CDR3 is CSARARTSGGANYQETQYF. CDR3 DNA: TGCAGTGCTAGAGCGAGAACTAGCGGGGGGGCTAATTACCAAGAGACCCAGTACTTC.

This clonotype turned up a few times. This chain links TRBV5-1 with TRBJ2-1, with 11 bases identical to TRBD2. The CDR3 length is 17 residues. Trimming took 3 bases from V and 8 from J; bases not matched to a gene: 13. From germline, CDR1 is SGHRS and CDR2 YFSETQ. CDR3 sequence (DNA): TGCGCCAGCAGCTGGCGGAGGGTAGCGGGAGGGCCTGATGAGCAGTTCTTC. Residues: CASSWRRVAGGPDEQFF.

A remark on this clonotype: One base away lies a much larger clone, so this may be a sequencing read error. V usage is TRBV6-6 and J usage is TRBJ2-3, with 10 bases that match TRBD2. The CDR3 loop spans 15 amino acids. Per the germline V gene, CDR1 is MNHNY and CDR2 is SVGAGI (reference sequence). The CDR3 spells CASTAVGLAANTKYF. DNA for the CDR3: TGTGCCAGCACCGCCGTCGGACTAGCGGCCAATACGAAGTATTTT.

This clonotype has at least ten counts. The chain employs TRBV6-1 and TRBJ2-7; D unclear. The germline V and J ends were trimmed by 8 bases and 5 bases, with 10 bases remaining between them. This CDR3 has 11 amino acids. Looked up from germline, CDR1 is MNHNS and CDR2 is SASEGT. The CDR3 loop reads CASRRPDEQYF. CDR3 DNA sequence: TGTGCCAGCCGAAGACCTGACGAGCAGTACTTC.

This clonotype has ten or more counts. The rearrangement uses TRBV7-6 and TRBJ1-3; 7 bases are a match to TRBD1. Germline CDR1 and CDR2: SGHVS and FNYEAQ. V lost 2 bases, J lost 4 bases, and 5 bases stayed unmatched. This CDR3 spans 15 amino acids. CDR3 sequence: CASSLQQGRGNTIYF. DNA for the CDR3: TGTGCCAGCAGCTTACAACAGGGGAGAGGAAACACCATATATTTT.

This clonotype was seen at least ten times. V usage is TRBV14 and J usage is TRBJ2-1; D remains unclear. Germline lookup yields CDR1 SGHDN and CDR2 FVKESK. Trimming left V 2 bases short and J 2 bases short, with 13 bases between. The CDR3 covers 16 residues. CDR3 nucleotide sequence: TGTGCCAGCAGCCAAAAGAAGCTAGTAACCTACAATGAGCAGTTCTTC. This encodes CASSQKKLVTYNEQFF.

This clonotype turned up a few times. The J gene is TRBJ2-5, the V gene TRBV4-2; perhaps TRBD1 as D (5 bases). The germline V gene encodes CDR1 LGHNA and CDR2 YNFKEQ. The CDR3 sequence is 17 residues long. V was pared by 1 base and J by 2 bases, with 17 bases between. The CDR3 here is CASSQGGRRTEQETQYF. DNA for the CDR3: TGTGCCAGCAGCCAAGGGGGCAGGCGGACGGAACAAGAGACCCAGTACTTC.

This clonotype has a count of ten or more. This chain connects TRBV6-4 to TRBJ2-1; 11 bases are a match to TRBD1. CDR3 size: 14 residues. The germline V gene encodes CDR1 MRHNA and CDR2 SNTAGT. V shed 2 bases and J 6 bases; nucleotides not matched to a gene: 0. CDR3 amino acids: CASSDGTGGNEQFF. The CDR3 bases are TGTGCCAGCAGTGACGGGACAGGGGGCAATGAGCAGTTCTTC.